The 15 T cell receptor beta chains in this list originate from one sample, sequenced in a study of blood T cell repertoires in COVID-19. The data were produced by immunoSEQ multiplex PCR, yet TCRdb's version contains in-frame clones alone and is incomplete. The sample carries about 270,000 clones, approximately 90% recorded once. The material sequenced was PBMCs or T cells enriched from blood (not recorded which). The receptors shown here come from a man aged 35 to 55 who had been exposed to COVID-19.

The chain recombines TRBV11-2 with TRBJ1-1; 8 bases fit TRBD1. The CDR3 is 15 amino acids. The germline gives CDR1 SGHAT, CDR2 FQNNGV. Unmatched junction bases numbered 6, after V lost 5 bases and J lost 1 base. CDR3 sequence (DNA): TGTGCCAGCAGCGGCTTAGGGACAGGGAACACTGAAGCTTTCTTT. As protein: CASSGLGTGNTEAFF.

This chain uses TRBV25-1 with TRBJ1-4; 8 bases map to TRBD1. The CDR3 has 16 residues. With 5 bases clipped from V and 5 bases from J, the junction kept 10 bases outside the gene matches. The germline V gene encodes CDR1 MGHDK and CDR2 SYGVNS. The CDR3 region is CASSPRVQGANEKLFF. As DNA, the CDR3 is TGTGCCAGCAGTCCCCGCGTCCAGGGGGCAAATGAAAAACTGTTTTTT.

This chain uses TRBV19 with TRBJ1-2; 8 bases match TRBD1. Germline V gene data show CDR1 as LNHDA and CDR2 as SQIVND (reference sequence). Germline trimming cut 5 bases from V and 2 bases from J; bases unmatched to any gene: 7. The CDR3 spans 15 residues. CDR3 nucleotides: TGTGCCAGTAGTGGCACCGGACAGGGAAACTATGGCTACACCTTC. This sequence encodes CASSGTGQGNYGYTF.

The chain links TRBV27 to TRBJ2-2; D not resolved. Trimming pared 2 bases from V and 6 bases from J, leaving 7 bases between. The germline V gene encodes CDR1 MNHEY and CDR2 SMNVEV (reference sequence). The CDR3 spans 13 residues. The CDR3, as DNA: TGTGCCAGCAGTTTAGAGTTCCCCGGGGAGCTGTTTTTT. Translated: CASSLEFPGELFF.

The J gene is TRBJ1-1, the V gene TRBV4-1; possible D gene TRBD1, 5 bases. Trimming removed 4 bases at V and 0 bases at J, with 12 bases between. The CDR3 is 15 amino acids. Germline V lookup: CDR1 MGHRA, CDR2 YSYEKL. DNA for the CDR3: TGCGCCAGCAGCCGCAAGACAGCGATGAACACTGAAGCTTTCTTT. Translating it yields CASSRKTAMNTEAFF.

This clone was seen a handful of times. V gene TRBV6-2 or TRBV6-3 combines with J gene TRBJ2-7; D might be TRBD2 (5 bases). Germline CDR1 reads MNHEY; CDR2 reads SVGEGT. Trimming removed 7 bases from V and 2 bases from J, with 21 bases in between. The CDR3 extends over 16 amino acids. The CDR3 DNA reads TGTGCCAGCAACCCCGGGCTAGCAGACAACGCCTACGAGCAGTACTTC. It encodes CASNPGLADNAYEQYF.

The chain employs TRBV7-9 and TRBJ2-3, with TRBD1 matching over 10 bases. CDR1 and CDR2 (germline): SEHNR, FQNEAQ (reference sequence). The CDR3 runs 17 residues. The ends lost 1 base at V and 5 bases at J; junction bases unmatched: 9. CDR3 amino acids: CASSLGRDRGKGDTQYF. CDR3 nucleotides: TGTGCCAGCAGCTTAGGGAGGGACAGGGGTAAGGGAGATACGCAGTATTTT.

The chain is built from TRBV5-1 and TRBJ2-7; 7 bases line up with TRBD2. Per the germline V gene, CDR1 is SGHRS and CDR2 is YFSETQ. The V gene end was trimmed by 4 bases and the J gene end by 0 bases; junction bases not matched to a gene: 13. CDR3 length equals 17 residues. CDR3 DNA sequence: TGCGCCAGCAGCGCTACGATTAGGACTAGTACCTCCTACGAGCAGTACTTC. Translation gives CASSATIRTSTSYEQYF.

A few counts support this clone. The rearrangement uses TRBV7-9 and TRBJ1-5; 11 bases are a match to TRBD1. CDR1 and CDR2 from the germline V gene are SEHNR and FQNEAQ (reference sequence). With 4 bases clipped from V and 6 bases from J, the junction kept 8 bases outside the gene matches. The CDR3 totals 16 residues. CDR3 DNA: TGTGCCAGCAGCTATGGACAGGGGGCGGAGTCTCAGCCCCAGCATTTT. Its protein product is CASSYGQGAESQPQHF.

This chain links TRBV15 with TRBJ1-5; 9 bases are a match to TRBD1. CDR1 is LNHNV, CDR2 YYDKDF, per germline (reference sequence). V shed 1 base and J 6 bases; nucleotides not matched to a gene: 10. The CDR3 has 17 amino acids. The CDR3 is CATSRGRTGTGFQPQHF. The DNA of the CDR3 is TGTGCCACCAGCAGAGGAAGAACCGGGACAGGGTTTCAGCCCCAGCATTTT.

The chain links TRBV28 to TRBJ1-2, with 11 bases matching TRBD1. Unmatched junction bases numbered 16, after V lost 5 bases and J lost 5 bases. This CDR3 region has 18 residues. Germline loops: CDR1 MDHEN, CDR2 SYDVKM. In nucleotides, the CDR3 is TGTGCCAGCAGTCTACCCCAAGGACAGGGGGCTCTTCGTTATGGCTACACCTTC. Encoded protein: CASSLPQGQGALRYGYTF.

The chain couples TRBV30 to TRBJ2-3, with D possibly matching TRBD2 (6 bases). Between the trimmed V and J ends, which lost 4 bases and 3 bases, there was a span of 17 bases. Germline lookup yields CDR1 GTSNPN and CDR2 SVGIG (reference sequence). CDR3 length: 15 amino acids. In DNA, the CDR3 is TGTGCCTGGACCGCCCCCGGGAGAGGGACAGATACGCAGTATTTT. Encoded protein: CAWTAPGRGTDTQYF.

The chain employs TRBV28 and TRBJ2-7, with 11 bases that match TRBD2. V was clipped by 6 bases and J by 9 bases; unmatched bases: 10. The CDR3 has 14 residues. The germline V gene has CDR1 MDHEN and CDR2 SYDVKM. CDR3 bases: TGTGCCAGCAGAGGACTAGCGGGTTCCTTCGGGCAGTACTTC. Its translation: CASRGLAGSFGQYF.

V is TRBV14 and J is TRBJ2-1; TRBD2 agrees at 8 bases. The CDR3 extends over 21 amino acids. J lost 3 bases, V lost 0 bases, and 19 bases had no gene match. Germline V gene lookup returns CDR1 SGHDN and CDR2 FVKESK. Here the CDR3 DNA reads TGTGCCAGCAGCCAAGAAGGGTCGGGACTAGACCGTTGGGGGGTCTACAATGAGCAGTTCTTC. It is translated as CASSQEGSGLDRWGVYNEQFF. Filled out from reference TRBV14 and TRBJ2-1, the complete variable domain reads EAGVTQFPSHSVIEKGQTVTLRCDPISGHDNLYWYRRVMGKEIKFLLHFVKESKQDESGMPNNRFLAERTGGTYSTLKVQPAELEDSGVYFCASSQEGSGLDRWGVYNEQFFGPGTRLTVL.

The chain links TRBV7-2 to TRBJ1-3; D uncertain. The germline V and J ends were trimmed by 0 bases and 4 bases, with 7 bases remaining between them. CDR1 is SGHTA and CDR2 is FQGNSA in the germline V gene. The CDR3 spans 14 residues. The CDR3 DNA follows: TGTGCCAGCAGCTTAGCTGAGGGAGGAAACACCATATATTTT. Residues: CASSLAEGGNTIYF.